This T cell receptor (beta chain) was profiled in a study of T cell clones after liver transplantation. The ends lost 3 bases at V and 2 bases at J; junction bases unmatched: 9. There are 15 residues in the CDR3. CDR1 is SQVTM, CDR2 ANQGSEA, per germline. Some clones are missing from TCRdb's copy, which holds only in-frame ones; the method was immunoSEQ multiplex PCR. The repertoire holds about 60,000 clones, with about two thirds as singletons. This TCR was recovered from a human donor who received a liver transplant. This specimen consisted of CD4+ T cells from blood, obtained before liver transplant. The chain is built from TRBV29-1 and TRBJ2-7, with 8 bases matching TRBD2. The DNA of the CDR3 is TGCAGCGTTGACGCTACTAGCGGAGTGACCTACGAGCAGTACTTC. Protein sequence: CSVDATSGVTYEQYF.